The sequence of this T cell receptor (beta chain) was determined in a study of cytomegalovirus exposure and HLA in healthy donors. In the PCR, 60 Vbeta and 13 Jbeta primers were used. Data came from immunoSEQ multiplex PCR; TCRdb stores just in-frame clones and leaves some out. Among some 100,000 clones listed, 85% to 90% were seen once. V dropped 7 bases and J dropped 5 bases, with 14 bases sitting between them. Germline V gives CDR1 MRHNA, CDR2 SNTAGT. The CDR3 is made up of 13 amino acids. This clone has only one observation. This chain uses TRBV6-4 with TRBJ1-1; D may be TRBD1 (5 bases). This receptor was taken from a man under 40 in good health and CMV-seronegative. The specimen sequenced was PBMCs. The chain's CDR3 is CASTNNQGTEAFF. The CDR3 DNA sequence: TGTGCCAGCACGAACAACCAGGGTACTGAAGCTTTCTTT.